Listed below are T cell receptor beta chains from one sample, sequenced in a study of blood T cell repertoires in COVID-19. The method was immunoSEQ multiplex PCR; TCRdb's version includes in-frame clones alone and lacks a portion of them. Altogether roughly 150,000 clones are present, roughly 84% being singletons, with the ten largest covering about 10%. Input material: peripheral blood. The receptors stem from a woman at least 80 years old with active or convalescent COVID-19. The CDR3 runs from the conserved cysteine through the conserved F or W. A D gene is named only where the DNA matches it firmly. Only part of the rows carry a size: once, few, many, or a class if the clone is expanded.

cdr3_aa: CASSLVPTGGHSPLHF; cdr3_nt: TGCGCCAGCAGCTTGGTTCCCACAGGGGGCCATTCACCCCTCCACTTT; v_call: TRBV5-1; d_call: TRBD1; j_call: TRBJ1-6; clone_size: once
cdr3_aa: CAWSEGTGGLSQPQHF; cdr3_nt: TGTGCCTGGAGTGAAGGGACAGGGGGTCTGAGCCAGCCCCAGCATTTT; v_call: TRBV30; d_call: TRBD1; j_call: TRBJ1-5; clone_size: -
cdr3_aa: CASSPPGGGPDLANYGYTF; cdr3_nt: TGTGCCAGCTCACCACCCGGCGGGGGCCCCGACTTAGCTAACTATGGCTACACCTTC; v_call: TRBV18; d_call: -; j_call: TRBJ1-2; clone_size: -
cdr3_aa: CASSLLGQGLYGYTF; cdr3_nt: TGTGCCAGCAGCTTGTTGGGACAGGGACTATATGGCTACACCTTC; v_call: TRBV5-4; d_call: TRBD1; j_call: TRBJ1-2; clone_size: -
cdr3_aa: CASSRRENSYNEQFF; cdr3_nt: TGTGCCAGTAGTAGGCGGGAGAACTCCTACAATGAGCAGTTCTTC; v_call: TRBV19; d_call: TRBD2; j_call: TRBJ2-1; clone_size: -
cdr3_aa: CASSPSGKGEQYF; cdr3_nt: TGTGCCAGCAGCCCAAGCGGGAAGGGCGAGCAGTACTTC; v_call: TRBV7-9; d_call: TRBD2; j_call: TRBJ2-7; clone_size: once
cdr3_aa: CASSRDSNQPQHF; cdr3_nt: TGTGCCAGCAGCCGCGATAGCAATCAGCCCCAGCATTTT; v_call: TRBV28; d_call: -; j_call: TRBJ1-5; clone_size: -
cdr3_aa: CASSQRTENTGELFF; cdr3_nt: TGTGCCAGCAGCCAACGGACAGAGAACACCGGGGAGCTGTTTTTT; v_call: TRBV14; d_call: -; j_call: TRBJ2-2; clone_size: few
cdr3_aa: CASSFSSGRDTQYF; cdr3_nt: TGTGCCAGCAGTTTTTCTAGCGGGAGGGATACGCAGTATTTT; v_call: TRBV5-4; d_call: TRBD2; j_call: TRBJ2-3; clone_size: -
cdr3_aa: CASSQSRTGVDYGYTF; cdr3_nt: TGTGCCAGCAGCCAGAGCCGAACAGGGGTCGACTATGGCTACACCTTC; v_call: TRBV4-2; d_call: TRBD1; j_call: TRBJ1-2; clone_size: -
cdr3_aa: CASSLIPGRSEEQYF; cdr3_nt: TGCGCCAGCAGCTTGATACCAGGCCGGTCGGAAGAGCAGTACTTC; v_call: TRBV5-1; d_call: -; j_call: TRBJ2-7; clone_size: -
cdr3_aa: CSVTQGARNQPQHF; cdr3_nt: TGCAGCGTCACACAGGGGGCCCGCAATCAGCCCCAGCATTTT; v_call: TRBV29-1; d_call: TRBD1; j_call: TRBJ1-5; clone_size: -
cdr3_aa: CASSVWTGGEGYTF; cdr3_nt: TGTGCCAGCAGTGTGTGGACAGGGGGGGAGGGCTACACCTTC; v_call: TRBV6-6; d_call: TRBD1; j_call: TRBJ1-2; clone_size: few
cdr3_aa: CASSHGGNYGYTF; cdr3_nt: TGTGCCAGCAGCCACGGAGGGAACTATGGCTACACCTTC; v_call: TRBV7-3; d_call: -; j_call: TRBJ1-2; clone_size: -
cdr3_aa: CASSLNSGWEETQYF; cdr3_nt: TGTGCCAGCAGCTTGAATAGCGGGTGGGAAGAGACCCAGTACTTC; v_call: TRBV5-4; d_call: TRBD2; j_call: TRBJ2-5; clone_size: -
cdr3_aa: CASSLVSAGETQYF; cdr3_nt: TGTGCCAGCAGCTTGGTTTCCGCGGGAGAGACCCAGTACTTC; v_call: TRBV5-6; d_call: -; j_call: TRBJ2-5; clone_size: -
cdr3_aa: CASSRDSLGSDTQYF; cdr3_nt: TGTGCCAGCAGTCGAGACAGCCTGGGGTCAGATACGCAGTATTTT; v_call: TRBV6-5; d_call: -; j_call: TRBJ2-3; clone_size: few
cdr3_aa: CASSPRADYGYTF; cdr3_nt: TGTGCCAGCAGTCCGAGGGCTGACTATGGCTACACCTTC; v_call: TRBV12-3/TRBV12-4; d_call: -; j_call: TRBJ1-2; clone_size: -
cdr3_aa: CASSKGEREGGDTQYF; cdr3_nt: TGTGCCAGCAGCAAAGGAGAGCGGGAGGGTGGAGATACGCAGTATTTT; v_call: TRBV21-1; d_call: -; j_call: TRBJ2-3; clone_size: -
cdr3_aa: CASTRAGVDYGYTF; cdr3_nt: TGTGCCAGCACCCGTGCAGGGGTAGACTATGGCTACACCTTC; v_call: TRBV25-1; d_call: -; j_call: TRBJ1-2; clone_size: -
cdr3_aa: CASSTRLAANNEQFF; cdr3_nt: TGTGCCAGCAGCACCCGGCTAGCGGCTAACAATGAGCAGTTCTTC; v_call: TRBV5-6; d_call: TRBD2; j_call: TRBJ2-1; clone_size: -
cdr3_aa: CATWDRANTGELFF; cdr3_nt: TGTGCCACCTGGGACAGAGCGAACACCGGGGAGCTGTTTTTT; v_call: TRBV19; d_call: TRBD1; j_call: TRBJ2-2; clone_size: few
cdr3_aa: CASSVRGNQPQHF; cdr3_nt: TGTGCCAGCAGCGTGAGGGGGAATCAGCCCCAGCATTTT; v_call: TRBV7-2; d_call: -; j_call: TRBJ1-5; clone_size: -
cdr3_aa: CSASAPNTGELFF; cdr3_nt: TGCAGTGCTAGTGCTCCGAACACCGGGGAGCTGTTTTTT; v_call: TRBV20-1; d_call: -; j_call: TRBJ2-2; clone_size: -
cdr3_aa: CASRRRERGYTF; cdr3_nt: TGTGCCAGTCGGCGGAGGGAGCGTGGCTACACCTTC; v_call: TRBV6-5; d_call: -; j_call: TRBJ1-2; clone_size: -
cdr3_aa: CASSHRRVAGNTIYF; cdr3_nt: TGCGCCAGCAGTCACCGCAGGGTAGCTGGAAACACCATATATTTT; v_call: TRBV23-1; d_call: -; j_call: TRBJ1-3; clone_size: once
cdr3_aa: CASSRSLTGDPDTQYF; cdr3_nt: TGTGCCAGCAGCCGCTCCCTGACAGGGGATCCAGATACGCAGTATTTT; v_call: TRBV7-9; d_call: TRBD1; j_call: TRBJ2-3; clone_size: -
cdr3_aa: CASSPRTGYVTEAFF; cdr3_nt: TGCGCCAGCAGCCCTAGGACAGGGTATGTCACTGAAGCTTTCTTT; v_call: TRBV5-1; d_call: TRBD1; j_call: TRBJ1-1; clone_size: -